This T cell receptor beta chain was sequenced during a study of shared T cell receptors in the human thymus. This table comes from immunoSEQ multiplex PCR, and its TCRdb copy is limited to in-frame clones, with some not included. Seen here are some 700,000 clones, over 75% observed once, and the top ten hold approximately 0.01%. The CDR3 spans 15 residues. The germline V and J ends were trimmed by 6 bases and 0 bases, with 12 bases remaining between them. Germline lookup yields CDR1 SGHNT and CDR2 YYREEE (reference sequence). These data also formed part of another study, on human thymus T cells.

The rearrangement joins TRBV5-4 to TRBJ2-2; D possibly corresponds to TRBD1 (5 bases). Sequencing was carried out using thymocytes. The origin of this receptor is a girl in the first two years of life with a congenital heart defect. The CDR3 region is CASNKQASNTGELFF. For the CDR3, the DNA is TGTGCCAGCAACAAACAGGCATCGAACACCGGGGAGCTGTTTTTT.